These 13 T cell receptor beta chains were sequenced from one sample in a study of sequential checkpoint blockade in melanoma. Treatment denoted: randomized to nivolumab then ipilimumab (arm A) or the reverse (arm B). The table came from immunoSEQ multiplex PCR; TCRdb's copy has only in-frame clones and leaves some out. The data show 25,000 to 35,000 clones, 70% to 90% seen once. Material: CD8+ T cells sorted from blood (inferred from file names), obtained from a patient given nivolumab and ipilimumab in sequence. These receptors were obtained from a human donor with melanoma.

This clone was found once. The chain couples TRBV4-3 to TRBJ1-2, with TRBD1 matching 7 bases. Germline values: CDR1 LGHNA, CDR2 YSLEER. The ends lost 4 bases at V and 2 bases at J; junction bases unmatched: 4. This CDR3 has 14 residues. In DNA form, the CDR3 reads TGCGCCAGCAGCCCCGGCAGGGGGAACTATGGCTACACCTTC. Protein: CASSPGRGNYGYTF.

The CDR3 protein is CASSLGGGGMEEQYF. Here the CDR3 DNA reads TGTGCCAGCAGCTTAGGAGGGGGCGGTATGGAAGAGCAGTACTTC. The rearrangement uses TRBV7-3 and TRBJ2-7; possible D gene TRBD1, 7 bases. Per the germline V gene, CDR1 is SGHTA and CDR2 is FQGTGA. V lost 2 bases to trimming and J lost 7 bases, with 18 bases between them. The CDR3 consists of 15 residues. The entire variable domain, with the rest obtained from reference TRBV7-3 and TRBJ2-7, is as follows: GAGVSQTPSNKVTEKGKYVELRCDPISGHTALYWYRQSLGQGPEFLIYFQGTGAADDSGLPNDRFFAVRPEGSVSTLKIQRTERGDSAVYLCASSLGGGGMEEQYFGPGTRLTVT.

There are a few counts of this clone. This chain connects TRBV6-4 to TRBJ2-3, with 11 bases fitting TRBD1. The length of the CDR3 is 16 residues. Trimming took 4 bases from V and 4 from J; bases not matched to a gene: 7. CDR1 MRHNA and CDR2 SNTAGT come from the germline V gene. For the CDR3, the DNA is TGTGCCAGCAGTGCTAAACCGGGACAGGGGGCAGATACGCAGTATTTT. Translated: CASSAKPGQGADTQYF.

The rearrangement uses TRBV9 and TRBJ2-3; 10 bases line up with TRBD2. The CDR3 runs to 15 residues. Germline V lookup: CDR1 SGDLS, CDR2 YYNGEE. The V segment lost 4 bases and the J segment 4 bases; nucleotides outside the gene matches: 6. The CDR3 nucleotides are TGTGCCAGCAGCCATTTAGCGGGGGGCCCAGATACGCAGTATTTT. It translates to CASSHLAGGPDTQYF.

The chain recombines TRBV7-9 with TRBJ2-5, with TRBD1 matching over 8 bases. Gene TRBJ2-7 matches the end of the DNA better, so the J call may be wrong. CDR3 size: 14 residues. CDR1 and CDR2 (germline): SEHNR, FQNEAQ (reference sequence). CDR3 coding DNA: TGTGCCAGCAGCCCCCGGGACAGGCACTACGAGCAGTACTTC. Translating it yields CASSPRDRHYEQYF.

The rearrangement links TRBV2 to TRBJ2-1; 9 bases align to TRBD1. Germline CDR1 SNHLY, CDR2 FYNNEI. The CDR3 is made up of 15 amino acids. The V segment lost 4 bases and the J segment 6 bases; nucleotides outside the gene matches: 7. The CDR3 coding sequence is TGTGCCAGCAGTGGACGGACAGGGGCCCTCAATGAGCAGTTCTTC. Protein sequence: CASSGRTGALNEQFF. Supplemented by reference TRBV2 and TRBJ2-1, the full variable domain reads EPEVTQTPSHQVTQMGQEVILRCVPISNHLYFYWYRQILGQKVEFLVSFYNNEISEKSEIFDDQFSVERPDGSNFTLKIRSTKLEDSAMYFCASSGRTGALNEQFFGPGTRLTVL.

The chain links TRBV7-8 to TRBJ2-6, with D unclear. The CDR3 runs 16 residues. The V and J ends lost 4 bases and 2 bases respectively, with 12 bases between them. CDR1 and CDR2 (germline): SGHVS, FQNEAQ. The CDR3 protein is CASSSSSRAGANVLTF. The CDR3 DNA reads TGTGCCAGCAGCTCCTCCAGCCGGGCTGGGGCCAACGTCCTGACTTTC.

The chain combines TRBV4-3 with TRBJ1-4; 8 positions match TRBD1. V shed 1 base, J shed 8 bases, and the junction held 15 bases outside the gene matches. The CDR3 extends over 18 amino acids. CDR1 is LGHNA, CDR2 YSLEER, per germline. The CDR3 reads CASSQGWDRTPQDEKLFF. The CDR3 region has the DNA TGCGCCAGCAGCCAAGGGTGGGACAGGACCCCTCAGGACGAAAAACTGTTTTTT.

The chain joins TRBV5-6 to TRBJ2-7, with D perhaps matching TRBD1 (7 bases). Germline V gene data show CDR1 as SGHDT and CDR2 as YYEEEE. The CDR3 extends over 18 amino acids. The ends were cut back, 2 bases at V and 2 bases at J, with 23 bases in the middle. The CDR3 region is CASSLAGTAGSKTYEQYV. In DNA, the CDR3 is TGTGCCAGCAGCTTAGCCGGGACAGCGGGTAGCAAGACCTACGAGCAGTACGTC.

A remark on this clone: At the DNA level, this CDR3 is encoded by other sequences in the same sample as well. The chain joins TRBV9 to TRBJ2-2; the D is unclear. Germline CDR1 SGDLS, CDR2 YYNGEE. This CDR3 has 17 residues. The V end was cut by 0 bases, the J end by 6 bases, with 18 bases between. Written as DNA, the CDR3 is TGTGCCAGCAGCGTAGGACAAGAGAGTATAATCGCCGGGGAGCTGTTTTTT. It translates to CASSVGQESIIAGELFF.

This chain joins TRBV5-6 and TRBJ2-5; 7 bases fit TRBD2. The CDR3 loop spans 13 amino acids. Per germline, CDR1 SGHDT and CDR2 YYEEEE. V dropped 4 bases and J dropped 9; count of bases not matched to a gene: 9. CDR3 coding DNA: TGTGCCAGCAGCCGCGGTAGCGGGTGGGCCCAGTACTTC. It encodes CASSRGSGWAQYF. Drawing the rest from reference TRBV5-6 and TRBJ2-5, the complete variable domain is DAGVTQSPTHLIKTRGQQVTLRCSPKSGHDTVSWYQQALGQGPQFIFQYYEEEERQRGNFPDRFSGHQFPNYSSELNVNALLLGDSALYLCASSRGSGWAQYFGPGTRLLVL.

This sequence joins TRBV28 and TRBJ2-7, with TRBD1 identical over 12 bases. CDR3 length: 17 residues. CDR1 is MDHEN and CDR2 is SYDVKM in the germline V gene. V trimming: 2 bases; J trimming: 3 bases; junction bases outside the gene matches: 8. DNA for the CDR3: TGTGCCAGCAGTTTAGGGACAGGGGGCGCGGGGATCTACGAGCAGTACTTC. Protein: CASSLGTGGAGIYEQYF. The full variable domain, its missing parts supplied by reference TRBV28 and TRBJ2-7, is DVKVTQSSRYLVKRTGEKVFLECVQDMDHENMFWYRQDPGLGLRLIYFSYDVKMKEKGDIPEGYSVSREKKERFSLILESASTNQTSMYLCASSLGTGGAGIYEQYFGPGTRLTVT.

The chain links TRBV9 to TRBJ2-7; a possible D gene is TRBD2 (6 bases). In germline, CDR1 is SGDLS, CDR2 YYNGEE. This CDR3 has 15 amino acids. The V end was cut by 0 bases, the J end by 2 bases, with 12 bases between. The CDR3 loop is CASSVDAGKTYEQYF. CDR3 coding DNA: TGTGCCAGCAGCGTAGACGCGGGAAAGACCTACGAGCAGTACTTC.